This TCR beta chain emerged from a study of cytomegalovirus exposure and HLA in healthy donors. In the PCR, 60 Vbeta and 13 Jbeta primers were used. Clones were read by immunoSEQ multiplex PCR, and TCRdb kept only the in-frame ones, dropping some. The data contain about 130,000 clones, approximately 80% of them singletons. In the case of this clone: Its antigen is undetermined.

General study findings and limits: An analysis done earlier found most TCR beta V segments productive about 87% or about 30% of the time. The authors enumerated roughly 180 TCR beta chains as linked to cytomegalovirus.

This CDR3 contains 9 residues. Trimming stripped 5 bases from V and 15 bases from J, with 8 bases between. Germline-derived CDR1 and CDR2 are SNHLY and FYNNEI. Material: PBMCs. V gene TRBV2 combines with J gene TRBJ2-1; D is ambiguous. The receptor was isolated from a man aged 35 to 55 in good health and CMV-seronegative. The CDR3: CASSSVRFF. CDR3 DNA sequence: TGTGCCAGCAGTTCCGTCCGGTTCTTC.